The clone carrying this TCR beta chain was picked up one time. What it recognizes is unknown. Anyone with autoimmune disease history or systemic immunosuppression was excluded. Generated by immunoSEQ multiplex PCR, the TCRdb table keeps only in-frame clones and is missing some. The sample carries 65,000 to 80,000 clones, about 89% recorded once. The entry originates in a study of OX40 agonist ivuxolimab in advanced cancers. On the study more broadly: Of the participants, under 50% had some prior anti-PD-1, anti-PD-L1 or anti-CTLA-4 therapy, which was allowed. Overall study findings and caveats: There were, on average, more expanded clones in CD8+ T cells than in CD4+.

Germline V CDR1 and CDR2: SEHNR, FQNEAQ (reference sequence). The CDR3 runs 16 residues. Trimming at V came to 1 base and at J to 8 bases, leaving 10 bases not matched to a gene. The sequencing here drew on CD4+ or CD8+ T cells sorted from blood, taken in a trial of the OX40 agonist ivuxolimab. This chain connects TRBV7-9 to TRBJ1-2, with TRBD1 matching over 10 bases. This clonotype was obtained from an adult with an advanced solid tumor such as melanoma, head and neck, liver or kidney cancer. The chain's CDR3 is CASSLVSGTGVYGYTF. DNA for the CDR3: TGTGCCAGCAGCTTAGTATCCGGGACAGGGGTCTACGGCTACACCTTC. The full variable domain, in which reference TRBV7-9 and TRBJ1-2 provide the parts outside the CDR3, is DTGVSQNPRHKITKRGQNVTFRCDPISEHNRLYWYRQTLGQGPEFLTYFQNEAQLEKSRLLSDRFSAERPKGSFSTLEIQRTEQGDSAMYLCASSLVSGTGVYGYTFGSGTRLTVV.